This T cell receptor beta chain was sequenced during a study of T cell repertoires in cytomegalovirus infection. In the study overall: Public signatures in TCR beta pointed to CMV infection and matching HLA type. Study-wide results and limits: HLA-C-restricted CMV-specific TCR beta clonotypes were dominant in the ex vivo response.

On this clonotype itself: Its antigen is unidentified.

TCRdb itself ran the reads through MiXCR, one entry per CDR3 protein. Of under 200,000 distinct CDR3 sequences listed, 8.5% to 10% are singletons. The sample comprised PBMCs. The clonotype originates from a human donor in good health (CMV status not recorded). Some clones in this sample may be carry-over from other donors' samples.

CDR3 residues: CSVELPSGQYF. The CDR3 region has the DNA TGCAGCGTTGAACTGCCCAGTGGGCAGTATTTT. The chain combines TRBV29-1 with TRBJ2-3; D is ambiguous. Germline V CDR1 and CDR2: SQVTM, ANQGSEA. V was pared by 2 bases and J by 11 bases, with 11 bases between. This CDR3 region has 11 residues.